The T cell receptor (beta chain) under discussion was sequenced for a study of T cell clonality in common variable immunodeficiency (dated by TCRdb to about 2015). On this clone: Its antigen remains undetermined. The CDR3 end falls 3 residues outside the read, so it is completed with the germline J gene.

Standard criteria, namely reduction of serum IgG, IgA and/or IgM below the normal range together with specific antibody deficiency, were applied for the diagnosis of CVID. The CVID group comprised about 46 subjects, approximately 15 female and approximately 30 male, aged 9 to 64 years with a mean age of around 40. Most CVID patients and most healthy controls were of Caucasian heritage. At the time of study participation, every CVID subject had been on replacement immunoglobulin therapy for at least one year. At the time of blood collection, no CVID subject was ill or was being treated with immunomodulatory or immunosuppressive medication. Heparinized peripheral whole blood samples of about 5 to 8 ml were collected from each donor. Genomic DNA from adults with common variable immune deficiency (CVID) and from healthy adult controls was the source for sequencing TCRbeta CDR3 repertoires. Diluted blood was density-centrifuged over Hypaque 1077 or Ficoll-Paque to isolate peripheral blood mononuclear cells. Genomic DNA was extracted from unsorted mononuclear cells by Qiagen column purification or by a centrifugation-based method.

The germline V gene sets CDR1 to MNHEY and CDR2 to SVGEGT. Trimmed from V: 4 bases; trimmed from J: 6 bases; junction bases lacking a gene match: 10. From the cysteine up to the phenylalanine, the CDR3 has a length of 15 residues. Part of the CDR3 DNA is given, 36 bases translated from base 1. For sequencing, equivalent amounts of genomic DNA were input from CVID and control samples. For every sample, a 60 bp segment covering the rearranged TCRbeta CDR3 region was amplified and then sequenced. The immunoSEQ assay, a bias-corrected multiplex PCR combined with high-throughput sequencing, was used for TCRbeta amplification. Under the source paper's analysis protocol: Every unique nucleotide sequence was considered a clone and was annotated with V, D and J genes, copy number and frequency. Sequences were labeled productive if in frame, and non-productive if out of frame or containing stop codons. As previously described, clonality was computed from Shannon's entropy. The predicted amino acid sequences of productive clones were used to derive the mean CDR3 Kyte-Doolittle hydropathy. Hierarchical clustering of scaled V gene usage was performed with the R hclust function using Manhattan distance and complete linkage. Sharing of clones by CDR3 amino acid sequence was evaluated by resampling 12 repertoires per group over 100 rounds. The repertoires were searched for 70 published EBV-specific and 245 published CMV-specific TCRbeta sequences. A couple of CVID samples yielding fewer than 10,000 sequences were excluded from analysis, leaving 42 CVID repertoires. TCRdb took over this immuneACCESS table, retaining in-frame rearrangements with V and J assigned. Such tables are incomplete; in checked studies, under half of the missing clones stem from an unresolved V gene, and the remainder is unexplained. The DNA was the basis for D and trimming; V, J and clone size are from that table. This sample is represented by about 19,000 clones, with no singletons among them. The ten top clones hold roughly 7.2% of the sample.

The study at large found these results: Even though DNA input was the same, control samples had an average of about 90,000 unique sequences each, compared with about 30,000 in CVID samples. Differences among patients in the CVID cohort limited the correlations between repertoire features and clinical complications. CVID TCRbeta sequences were reported to have fewer deletions and N-nucleotide insertions and to lack highly modified clones with 13 or more V deletions. It was noted by the authors that sequencing of the repertoires of T cell subpopulations would be needed to clarify the cause of the increased clonality in CVID. Fewer TCRbeta clones were shared among CVID subjects than among healthy controls (p < 0.0001). Compared with healthy controls, CVID subjects showed increased TCRbeta clonality (t-test p = 0.018), a feature most characteristic of about a third of subjects.

The V gene is TRBV6-2 or TRBV6-3 and the J gene is TRBJ1-1; TRBD1 matches 8 bases in the middle. The specimen was peripheral blood mononuclear cells. The sequence came from a human donor with common variable immunodeficiency. CDR3 DNA (partial): TGTGCCAGCAGTTCCCCAGACAGGGGAAAGCCTGAA. This sequence encodes CASSSPDRGKPE. The full CDR3 sequence reads CASSSPDRGKPEAFF.